The clone carrying this T cell receptor beta chain was recorded once. The data derive from a study of blood T cell repertoires in COVID-19. Study-level background: T cells, B-cell-depleted T cells, or PBMCs provided the cDNA or gDNA that served as material.

Original processing notes: By means of reference gene primer amplification, nucleated cell counts were estimated. The data were produced by immunoSEQ multiplex PCR, yet TCRdb's version contains in-frame clones alone and is incomplete. V, J and clone size reflect that table, while D and trimming were determined from the DNA. The sample carries 45,000 to 50,000 clones, roughly 85% recorded once. Seattle researchers signed up patients amid active infection and tracked them longitudinally. Germline V gene lookup returns CDR1 MNHEY and CDR2 SVGAGI. The CDR3 has 14 residues. V was clipped by 6 bases and J by 9 bases; unmatched bases: 6.

The source material was peripheral blood. This TCR was recovered from an elderly woman with COVID-19, enrolled during active disease. The rearrangement uses TRBV6-5 and TRBJ1-6; 9 bases fit TRBD1. CDR3 amino acids: CASRPGQGFSPLHF. The CDR3 nucleotides read TGTGCCAGCAGGCCGGGACAGGGATTTTCACCCCTCCACTTT.